This record looks at one T cell receptor beta chain sequence and its context. Its antigen remains unknown. Profiling relied on immunoSEQ multiplex PCR, and the TCRdb table lists in-frame clones only, not all of them. Here the sample spans fewer than 200,000 clones, roughly 89% being singletons. This record belongs to a study of cytomegalovirus exposure and HLA in healthy donors. Study-wide findings and caveats: The study found most TCR sequences rare, yet found some public TCRs in many donors. According to a subsequent analysis, TCR clusters from the first cohort were inclined to appear together in the roughly 120 validation repertoires.

This CDR3 spans 17 amino acids. Germline CDR1 reads SEHNR; CDR2 reads FQNEAQ (reference sequence). The ends lost 4 bases at V and 8 bases at J; junction bases unmatched: 14. The TCR originated in a woman in her 30s in good health and CMV-seronegative. The sequencing sample was made of PBMCs. The chain is built from TRBV7-9 and TRBJ1-6; 7 nucleotides align to TRBD1. The CDR3 loop reads CASSSQDRARVDSPLHF. CDR3 in DNA: TGTGCCAGCAGCTCCCAAGACAGGGCGAGGGTAGATTCACCCCTCCACTTT.